What follows are 2 T cell receptor beta chains derived from one specimen sequenced in a study of neurological immune-mediated disorders. TCRdb re-derived calls from the 5' RACE reads in MiXCR, one entry per CDR3 protein. The sample carries 35,000 to 50,000 distinct CDR3 sequences, more than 2% recorded once. Sequencing input: PBMCs. Receptors originate from a man over 45 with multiple sclerosis.

This clonotype was detected many times. This chain connects TRBV5-1 to TRBJ1-1; weak D call: TRBD1 (6 bases). V was pared by 1 base and J by 7 bases, with 14 bases between. The CDR3 length is 14 residues. In germline, CDR1 is SGHRS, CDR2 YFSETQ. In DNA form, the CDR3 reads TGCGCCAGCAGCTTGATCGTTGCGACAGGTGAAGCTTTCTTT. This sequence encodes CASSLIVATGEAFF.

In its sample, this clonotype was seen many times. The V gene is TRBV12-3 or TRBV12-4, the J gene TRBJ2-4; the D gene could be TRBD1 or TRBD2 (5 bases each). The length of the CDR3 is 12 residues. V was shortened by 7 bases and J by 8 bases, with 12 bases between the two germline ends. DNA of the CDR3: TGTGCCAGCAAACGGGGCGCGGACATTCAGTACTTC. This encodes CASKRGADIQYF.